This entry concerns a single T cell receptor (beta chain). Its antigen remains unknown. This specimen comes from a study of shared clonotypes between healthy human individuals. Study-level points and caveats: Clonotypes that were shared across four donors made up roughly 5% of naive CD4 clonotypes.

Assay: immunoSEQ multiplex PCR; the TCRdb copy retains only in-frame clones and omits some. The data contain approximately 2,000,000 clones, roughly 90% of them singletons. Only Caucasian adults living in Nashville, Tennessee served as donors. The V and J ends lost 7 bases and 9 bases respectively, with 14 bases between them. Germline V lookup: CDR1 SNHLY, CDR2 FYNNEI. This CDR3 region has 12 residues. The V gene is TRBV2, the J gene TRBJ2-3; weak D call: TRBD2 (6 bases). This clonotype was sampled from a man between 18 and 35 years old in good health. Some clones in this sample may be carry-over from other donors' samples. The sequencing sample was made of naive CD4+ T cells from PBMCs. The sample's subset: CD45RA+ positively selected. CDR3 in DNA: TGTGCCAGCATGTACGGGGAGGCCACGCAGTATTTT. This gives the protein CASMYGEATQYF.